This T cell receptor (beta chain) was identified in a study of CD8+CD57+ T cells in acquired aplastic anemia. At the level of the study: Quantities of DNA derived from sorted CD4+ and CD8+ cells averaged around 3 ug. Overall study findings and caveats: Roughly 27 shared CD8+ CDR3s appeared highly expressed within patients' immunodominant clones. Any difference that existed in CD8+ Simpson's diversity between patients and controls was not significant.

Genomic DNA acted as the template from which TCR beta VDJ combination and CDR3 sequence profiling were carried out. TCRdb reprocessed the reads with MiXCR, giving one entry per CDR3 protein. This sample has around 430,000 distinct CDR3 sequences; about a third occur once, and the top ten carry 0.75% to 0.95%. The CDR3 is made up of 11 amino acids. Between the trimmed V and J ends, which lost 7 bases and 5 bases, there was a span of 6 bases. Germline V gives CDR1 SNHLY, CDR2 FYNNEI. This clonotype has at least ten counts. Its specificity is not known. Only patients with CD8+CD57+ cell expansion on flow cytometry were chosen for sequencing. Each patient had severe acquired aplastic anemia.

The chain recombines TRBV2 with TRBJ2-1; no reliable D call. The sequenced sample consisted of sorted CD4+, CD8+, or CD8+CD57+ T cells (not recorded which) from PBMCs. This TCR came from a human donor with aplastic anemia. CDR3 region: CASKLNNEQFF. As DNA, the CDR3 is TGTGCCAGCAAACTTAACAATGAGCAGTTCTTC.